The 2 T cell receptor beta chains below were found in one sample sequenced in a study of graft-versus-host responses after intestinal transplantation. No antigens are known for them. TCRdb's table, derived via immunoSEQ multiplex PCR, lists solely in-frame clones and lacks some. The table lists nearly 90,000 clones, around 86% of them singletons. The sequences come from unstimulated CD8+ T cells sorted from spleen or lymph node cells, collected before intestinal transplant. Every receptor here comes from a human donor who received an intestinal transplant.

The genes are TRBV5-4 and TRBJ2-7; D call uncertain. The germline V gene encodes CDR1 SGHNT and CDR2 YYREEE (reference sequence). The V gene lost 4 bases and the J gene lost 4 bases, with 9 bases spanning the gap. This CDR3 has 12 residues. The CDR3 DNA reads as TGTGCCAGCAGCCCCGGAGCTTACGAGCAGTACTTC. This sequence encodes CASSPGAYEQYF.

The chain joins TRBV18 to TRBJ2-5; D not certain. Germline V lookup: CDR1 KGHSH, CDR2 LQKENI. This CDR3 has 11 residues. Trimming removed 4 bases from V and 2 bases from J, with 2 bases in between. This CDR3 is CASSLQETQYF. CDR3 nucleotide sequence: TGTGCCAGCTCACTGCAAGAGACCCAGTACTTC.